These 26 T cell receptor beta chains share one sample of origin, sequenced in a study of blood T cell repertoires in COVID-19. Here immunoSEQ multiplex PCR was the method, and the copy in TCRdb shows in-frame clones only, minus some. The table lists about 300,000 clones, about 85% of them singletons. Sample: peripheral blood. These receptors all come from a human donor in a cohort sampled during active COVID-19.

The CDR3 loop is CASRRGARNEQYF. CDR3 sequence (DNA): TGTGCCAGCCGGCGGGGGGCTAGGAACGAGCAGTACTTC. The rearrangement joins TRBV2 to TRBJ2-7; 8 positions match TRBD2. Germline V gene data show CDR1 as SNHLY and CDR2 as FYNNEI. This CDR3 is built from 13 residues. The V segment lost 8 bases and the J segment 5 bases; nucleotides outside the gene matches: 8.

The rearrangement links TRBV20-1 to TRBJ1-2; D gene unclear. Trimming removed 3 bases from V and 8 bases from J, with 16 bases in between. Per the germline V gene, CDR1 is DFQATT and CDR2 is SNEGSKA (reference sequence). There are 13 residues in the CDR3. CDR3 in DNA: TGCAGTGCTAGTGCCAGGCCCCATGGGGGCTACACCTTC. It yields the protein CSASARPHGGYTF.

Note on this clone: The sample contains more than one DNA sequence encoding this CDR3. The CDR3 loop is CASSYRGSSYEQYF. The CDR3 nucleotides read TGTGCCAGCAGTTATCGCGGGAGCTCCTACGAGCAGTACTTC. This chain links TRBV6-5 with TRBJ2-7; 7 bases match TRBD2. The CDR3 is made up of 14 amino acids. The V segment lost 3 bases and the J segment 0 bases; nucleotides outside the gene matches: 2. CDR1 is MNHEY and CDR2 is SVGAGI in the germline V gene.

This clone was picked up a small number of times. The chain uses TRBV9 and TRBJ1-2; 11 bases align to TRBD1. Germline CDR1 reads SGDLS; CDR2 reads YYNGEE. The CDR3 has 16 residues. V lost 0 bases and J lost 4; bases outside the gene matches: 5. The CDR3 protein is CASSVAGTGGFYGYTF. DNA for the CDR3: TGTGCCAGCAGCGTAGCGGGGACAGGGGGGTTCTATGGCTACACCTTC.

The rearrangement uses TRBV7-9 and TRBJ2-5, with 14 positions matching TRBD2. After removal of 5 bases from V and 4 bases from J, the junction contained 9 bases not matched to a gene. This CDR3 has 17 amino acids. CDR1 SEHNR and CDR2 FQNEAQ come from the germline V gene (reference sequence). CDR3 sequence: CASSLGGLAGGSETQYF. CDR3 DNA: TGTGCCAGCAGCCTAGGCGGACTAGCGGGGGGCTCAGAGACCCAGTACTTC.

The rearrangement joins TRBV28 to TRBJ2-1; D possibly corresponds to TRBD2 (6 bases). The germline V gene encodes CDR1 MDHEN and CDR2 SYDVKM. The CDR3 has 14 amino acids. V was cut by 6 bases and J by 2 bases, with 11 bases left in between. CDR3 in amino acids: CASRTGGTYNEQFF. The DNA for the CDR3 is TGTGCCAGCAGGACGGGCGGGACCTACAATGAGCAGTTCTTC.

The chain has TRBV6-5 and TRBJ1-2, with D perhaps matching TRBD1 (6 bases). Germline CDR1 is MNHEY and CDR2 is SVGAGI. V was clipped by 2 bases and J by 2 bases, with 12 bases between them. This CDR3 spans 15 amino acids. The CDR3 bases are TGTGCCAGCAGTTACACCCCCGGACAGAACTATGGCTACACCTTC. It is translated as CASSYTPGQNYGYTF.

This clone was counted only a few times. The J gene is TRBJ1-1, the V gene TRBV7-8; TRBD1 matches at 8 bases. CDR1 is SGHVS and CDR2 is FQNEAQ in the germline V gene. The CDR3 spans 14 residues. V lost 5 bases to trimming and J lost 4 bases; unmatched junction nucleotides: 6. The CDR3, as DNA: TGTGCCAGCAGCATTCAACAGGGGGTCACTGAAGCTTTCTTT. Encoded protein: CASSIQQGVTEAFF.

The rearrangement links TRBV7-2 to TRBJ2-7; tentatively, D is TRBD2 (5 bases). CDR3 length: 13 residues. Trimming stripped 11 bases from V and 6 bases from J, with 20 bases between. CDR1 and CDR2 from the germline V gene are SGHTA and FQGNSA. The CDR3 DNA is TGTGCCTCCTGTCCGTTTTTAGAGGGCGAGCAGTACTTC. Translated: CASCPFLEGEQYF.

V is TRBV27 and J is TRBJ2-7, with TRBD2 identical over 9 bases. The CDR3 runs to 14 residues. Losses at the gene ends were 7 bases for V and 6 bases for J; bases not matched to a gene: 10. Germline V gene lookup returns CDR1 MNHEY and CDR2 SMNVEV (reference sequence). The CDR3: CASTRGLALSEQYF. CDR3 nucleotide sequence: TGTGCCAGCACCAGGGGACTAGCTCTTTCCGAGCAGTACTTC.

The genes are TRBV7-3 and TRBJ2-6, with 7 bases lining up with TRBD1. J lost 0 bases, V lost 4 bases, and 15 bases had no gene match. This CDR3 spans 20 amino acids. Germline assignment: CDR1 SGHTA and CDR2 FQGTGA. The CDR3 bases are TGTGCCAGCAGCTCGAGGAATCCGGGACAGTCCCTCTCTGGGGCCAACGTCCTGACTTTC. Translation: CASSSRNPGQSLSGANVLTF.

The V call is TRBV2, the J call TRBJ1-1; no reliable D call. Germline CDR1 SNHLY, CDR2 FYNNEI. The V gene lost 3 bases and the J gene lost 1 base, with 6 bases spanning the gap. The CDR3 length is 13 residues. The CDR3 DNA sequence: TGTGCCAGCAGTGAGCGGAGGAACACTGAAGCTTTCTTT. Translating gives CASSERRNTEAFF.

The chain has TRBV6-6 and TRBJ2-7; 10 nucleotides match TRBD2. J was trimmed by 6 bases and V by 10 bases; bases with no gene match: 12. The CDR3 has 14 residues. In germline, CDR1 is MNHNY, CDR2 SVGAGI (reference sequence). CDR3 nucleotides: TGTGCCACCTCGGGAGCGGGAGGGCCCTCCGAGCAGTACTTC. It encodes CATSGAGGPSEQYF.

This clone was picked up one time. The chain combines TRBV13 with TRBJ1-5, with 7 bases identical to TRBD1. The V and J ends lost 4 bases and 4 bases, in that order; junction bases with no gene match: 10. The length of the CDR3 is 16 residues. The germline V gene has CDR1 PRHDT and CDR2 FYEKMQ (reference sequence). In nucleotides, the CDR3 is TGTGCCAGCAGCTCAGGGGGAAGGGGCACAAATCAGCCCCAGCATTTT. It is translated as CASSSGGRGTNQPQHF.

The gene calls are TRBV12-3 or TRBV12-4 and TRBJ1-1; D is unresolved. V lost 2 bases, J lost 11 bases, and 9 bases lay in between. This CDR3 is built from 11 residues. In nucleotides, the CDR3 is TGTGCCAGCAGTTTAAATTCATTGGCTTTCTTT. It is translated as CASSLNSLAFF.

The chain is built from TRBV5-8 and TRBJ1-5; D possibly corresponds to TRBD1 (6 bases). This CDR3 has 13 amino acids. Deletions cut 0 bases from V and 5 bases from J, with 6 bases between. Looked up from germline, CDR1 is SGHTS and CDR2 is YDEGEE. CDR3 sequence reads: CASSLDRDQPQHF. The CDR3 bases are TGTGCCAGCAGCTTGGACAGGGATCAGCCCCAGCATTTT.

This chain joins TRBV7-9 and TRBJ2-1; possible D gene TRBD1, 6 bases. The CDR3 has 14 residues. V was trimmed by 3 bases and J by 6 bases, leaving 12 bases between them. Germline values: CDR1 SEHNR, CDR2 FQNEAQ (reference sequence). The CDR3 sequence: CASSFTGRSNEQFF. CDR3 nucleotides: TGTGCCAGCAGCTTCACAGGGAGAAGCAATGAGCAGTTCTTC.

CDR3 sequence: CASAPRTSGGEQYF. CDR3 bases: TGTGCCAGCGCTCCGAGGACTAGCGGTGGAGAGCAGTACTTC. V usage is TRBV4-2 and J usage is TRBJ2-7, with 10 bases fitting TRBD2. The germline CDR1 and CDR2 sequences are LGHNA and YNFKEQ. The CDR3 is 14 residues long. V dropped 8 bases and J dropped 7; count of bases not matched to a gene: 11.

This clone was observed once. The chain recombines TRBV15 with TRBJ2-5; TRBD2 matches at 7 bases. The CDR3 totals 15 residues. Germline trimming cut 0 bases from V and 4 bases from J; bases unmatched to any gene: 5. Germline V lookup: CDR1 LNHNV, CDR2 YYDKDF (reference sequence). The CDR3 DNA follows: TGTGCCACCAGCAGAGACTTCAGGGAGGGAGAGACCCAGTACTTC. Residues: CATSRDFREGETQYF.

This CDR3 reads CASRTSGQGTNEQYF. CDR3 nucleotide sequence: TGTGCCAGCAGGACATCGGGACAGGGGACCAACGAGCAGTACTTC. The V gene is TRBV6-5, the J gene TRBJ2-7; 10 positions match TRBD1. Per germline, CDR1 MNHEY and CDR2 SVGAGI. Trimming at V came to 6 bases and at J to 5 bases, leaving 10 bases not matched to a gene. This CDR3 has 15 residues.

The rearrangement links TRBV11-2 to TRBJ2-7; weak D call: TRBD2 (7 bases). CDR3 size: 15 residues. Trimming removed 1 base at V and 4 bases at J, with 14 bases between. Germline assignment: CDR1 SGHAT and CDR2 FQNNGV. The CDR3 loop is CASSLVRGEGYEQYF. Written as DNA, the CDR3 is TGTGCCAGCAGCTTAGTTAGGGGGGAGGGATACGAGCAGTACTTC.

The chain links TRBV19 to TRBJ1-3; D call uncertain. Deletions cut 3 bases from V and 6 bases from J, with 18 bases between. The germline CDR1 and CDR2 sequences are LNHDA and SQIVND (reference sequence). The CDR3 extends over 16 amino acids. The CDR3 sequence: CASSITPPGRKNTIYF. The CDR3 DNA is TGTGCCAGTAGTATTACGCCTCCGGGGAGGAAAAACACCATATATTTT.

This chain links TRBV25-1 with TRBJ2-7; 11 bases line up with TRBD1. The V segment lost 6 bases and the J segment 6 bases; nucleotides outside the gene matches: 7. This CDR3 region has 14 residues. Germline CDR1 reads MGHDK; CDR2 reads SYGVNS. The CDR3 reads CASRKPGQGVEQYF. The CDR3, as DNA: TGTGCCAGCAGGAAACCGGGACAGGGGGTCGAGCAGTACTTC.

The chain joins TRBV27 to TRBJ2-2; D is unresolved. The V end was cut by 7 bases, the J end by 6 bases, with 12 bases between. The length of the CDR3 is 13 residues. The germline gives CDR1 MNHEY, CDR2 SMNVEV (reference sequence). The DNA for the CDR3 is TGTGCCAGCAAAAACCGAGGCCCCGGGGAGCTGTTTTTT. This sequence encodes CASKNRGPGELFF.

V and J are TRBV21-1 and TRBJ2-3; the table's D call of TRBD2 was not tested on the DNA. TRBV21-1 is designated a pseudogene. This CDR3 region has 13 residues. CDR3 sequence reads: CASGGGVADTQYF. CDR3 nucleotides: TGTGCCAGCGGGGGAGGGGTTGCGGATACGCAGTATTTT.

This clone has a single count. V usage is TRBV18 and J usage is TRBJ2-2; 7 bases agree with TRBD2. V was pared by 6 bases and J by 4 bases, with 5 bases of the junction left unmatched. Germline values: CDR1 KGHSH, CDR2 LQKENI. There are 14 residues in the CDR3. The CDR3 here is CASSSPSGTGELFF. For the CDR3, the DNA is TGTGCCAGCTCGAGTCCTAGCGGCACCGGGGAGCTGTTTTTT.